This T cell receptor (beta chain) was captured in a study of T cell repertoires in ileal Crohn's disease. Germline V gene data show CDR1 as MNHGY and CDR2 as SVAAGI. The V and J ends lost 3 bases and 0 bases respectively, with 5 bases between them. The CDR3 consists of 13 residues. Profiled with immunoSEQ multiplex PCR; TCRdb holds only in-frame clones, not every one. The sample shows about 14,000 clones, about 85% of them seen only once. Source material: ileal tissue. The chain is built from TRBV6-9 and TRBJ1-2; D remains unclear. This sequence was found in an adult with Crohn's disease. In DNA form, the CDR3 reads TGTGCCAGCAGTTACCTATCTAACTATGGCTACACCTTC. It codes for CASSYLSNYGYTF.